A single sample gave rise to the 20 T cell receptor beta chains below, sequenced in a study of neurological immune-mediated disorders. TCRdb re-derived calls from the 5' RACE reads in MiXCR, one entry per CDR3 protein. The sample comprises about 95,000 distinct CDR3 sequences, 3.5% of which are singletons, and around 6% rests with the top ten. Sequenced input: PBMCs. The source is a woman younger than 30 with multiple sclerosis.

Ten or more counts support this clonotype. V and J are TRBV6-6 and TRBJ1-4; 11 nucleotides match TRBD1. The V gene's germline CDR1 is MNHNY and CDR2 SVGAGI (reference sequence). The CDR3 contains 15 residues. The V gene end was trimmed by 5 bases and the J gene end by 8 bases; junction bases not matched to a gene: 7. The CDR3 region has the DNA TGTGCCAGCAGTCACAAGGGGACAGGGGGGGAAAAACTGTTTTTT. This sequence encodes CASSHKGTGGEKLFF.

At least ten counts were recorded for this clonotype. The genes are TRBV6-4 and TRBJ2-2; the match to TRBD1 covers 7 bases. Germline V gives CDR1 MRHNA, CDR2 SNTAGT. The V gene end was trimmed by 3 bases and the J gene end by 1 base; junction bases not matched to a gene: 5. This CDR3 spans 16 amino acids. CDR3 sequence reads: CASSESDRENTGELFF. The CDR3 DNA is TGTGCCAGCAGTGAAAGTGACAGGGAGAACACCGGGGAGCTGTTTTTT.

This clonotype was detected ten times or more. The chain couples TRBV20-1 to TRBJ1-1; no clear D gene. The CDR3 runs to 14 residues. The germline V gene has CDR1 DFQATT and CDR2 SNEGSKA (reference sequence). The CDR3 DNA sequence: TGCAGCGCCGAATCGACGGCGGCAGGTACTGAAGCTTTCTTT. It encodes CSAESTAAGTEAFF.

This clonotype was picked up a small number of times. This chain joins TRBV5-6 and TRBJ2-3; D is possibly TRBD2 (5 bases). Trimming removed 2 bases from V and 1 base from J, with 14 bases in between. The germline V gene has CDR1 SGHDT and CDR2 YYEEEE. This CDR3 comprises 16 residues. CDR3 amino acids: CASSFEVGDGTDTQYF. The DNA for the CDR3 is TGTGCCAGCAGCTTTGAGGTGGGAGATGGCACAGATACGCAGTATTTT.

At least ten counts were recorded for this clonotype. This chain connects TRBV20-1 to TRBJ2-2; 7 bases agree with TRBD1. The ends lost 6 bases at V and 5 bases at J; junction bases unmatched: 12. This CDR3 has 15 amino acids. Germline CDR1 is DFQATT and CDR2 is SNEGSKA (reference sequence). CDR3 DNA sequence: TGCAGTGCCCCTGCCACAGGGGAAGGAACCGGGGAGCTGTTTTTT. The encoded protein is CSAPATGEGTGELFF.

This clonotype has ten or more counts. The rearrangement joins TRBV4-1 to TRBJ1-2; TRBD1 is a possible D gene (5 bases). This CDR3 is 15 amino acids long. The germline gives CDR1 MGHRA, CDR2 YSYEKL. V was clipped by 0 bases and J by 5 bases, with 13 bases between them. DNA of the CDR3: TGCGCCAGCAGCCAAGATCATGGCAGGGCTTATGGCTACACCTTC. It encodes CASSQDHGRAYGYTF.

This clonotype has at least ten counts. The chain combines TRBV5-1 with TRBJ2-1; 12 positions agree with TRBD1. Germline CDR1 is SGHRS and CDR2 is YFSETQ. The CDR3 loop spans 15 amino acids. With V trimmed by 6 bases and J by 8 bases, 9 bases remained unmatched. CDR3 region: CASTHGTGGMDEQFF. In DNA, the CDR3 is TGCGCCAGCACCCACGGGACAGGGGGCATGGATGAGCAGTTCTTC.

This clonotype has just a few counts. The chain employs TRBV5-5 and TRBJ2-7, with D perhaps TRBD1 or TRBD2 (5 bases each). CDR1 and CDR2 (germline): SGHKS, YYEKEE (reference sequence). V was pared by 8 bases and J by 4 bases, with 19 bases between. The CDR3 covers 14 residues. CDR3 sequence: CASRIRDGKYEQYF. CDR3 DNA: TGTGCCAGTAGAATCCGGGACGGAAAATACGAGCAGTACTTC.

Ten or more counts support this clonotype. The chain is built from TRBV7-2 and TRBJ2-3; D gene unclear. V lost 1 base, J lost 0 bases, and 5 bases lay in between. Germline V gene lookup returns CDR1 SGHTA and CDR2 FQGNSA. This CDR3 is 14 amino acids long. The CDR3 region has the DNA TGTGCCAGCAGCTTAGATAGTAGCACAGATACGCAGTATTTT. It codes for CASSLDSSTDTQYF.

Of note for this clonotype: A much larger clone sits a single nucleotide away, making a read error possible. The V and J genes are TRBV28 and TRBJ2-1; D is ambiguous. The CDR3 is 14 amino acids. Trimming took off 7 bases at V and 3 bases at J, with 13 bases between the two ends. The germline gives CDR1 MDHEN, CDR2 SYDVKM. The CDR3 sequence: CASTSPKNYNEQFF. DNA of the CDR3: TGTGCCAGCACTTCACCCAAAAACTACAATGAGCAGTTCTTC. Drawing the rest from reference TRBV28 and TRBJ2-1, the complete variable domain is DVKVTQSSRYLVKRTGEKVFLECVQDMDHENMFWYRQDPGLGLRLIYFSYDVKMKEKGDIPEGYSVSREKKERFSLILESASTNQTSMYLCASTSPKNYNEQFFGPGTRLTVL.

At least ten counts were recorded for this clonotype. V usage is TRBV20-1 and J usage is TRBJ2-7, with a weak D call TRBD1 (6 bases). The CDR3 has 15 amino acids. V dropped 4 bases and J dropped 0 bases, with 16 bases sitting between them. CDR1 and CDR2 from the germline V gene are DFQATT and SNEGSKA (reference sequence). The CDR3 here is CSATSRDRISYEQYF. CDR3 DNA sequence: TGCAGTGCTACTTCGAGAGACAGGATCTCCTACGAGCAGTACTTC.

This clonotype was picked up many times. V is TRBV18 and J is TRBJ1-1, with 12 nucleotides matching TRBD1. Unmatched junction bases numbered 9, after V lost 3 bases and J lost 1 base. This CDR3 region has 18 residues. CDR1 is KGHSH and CDR2 is LQKENI in the germline V gene. In DNA form, the CDR3 reads TGTGCCAGCTCACCGGGGACAGGGGGCGGTCTGGAGAACACTGAAGCTTTCTTT. It yields the protein CASSPGTGGGLENTEAFF.

The sample holds a few counts of this clonotype. This may stem from a read error, because a much larger clone lies one nucleotide away. V gene TRBV6-5 combines with J gene TRBJ1-6; D is perhaps TRBD1 (6 bases). The CDR3 runs 14 residues. CDR1 and CDR2 (germline): MNHEY, SVGAGI. CDR3 sequence reads: CASSYEGGNSHLHF. CDR3 bases: TGTGCCAGCAGTTACGAGGGGGGAAATTCACACCTCCACTTT.

This clonotype was picked up many times. The chain combines TRBV7-8 with TRBJ1-1; D is perhaps TRBD1 (5 bases). The CDR3 runs 15 residues. Between the trimmed V and J ends, which lost 0 bases and 0 bases, there was a span of 8 bases. CDR1 is SGHVS and CDR2 is FQNEAQ in the germline V gene. The CDR3 nucleotides are TGTGCCAGCAGCTTAGCGGAGGGGATGAACACTGAAGCTTTCTTT. This sequence encodes CASSLAEGMNTEAFF. The complete variable domain, with remaining parts taken from reference TRBV7-8 and TRBJ1-1, reads GAGVSQSPRYKVAKRGQDVALRCDPISGHVSLFWYQQALGQGPEFLTYFQNEAQLDKSGLPSDRFFAERPEGSVSTLKIQRTQQEDSAVYLCASSLAEGMNTEAFFGQGTRLTVV.

This clonotype was recorded many times. This sequence joins TRBV12-3 or TRBV12-4 and TRBJ2-3; D remains unclear. The CDR3 sequence is 11 residues long. V lost 3 bases and J 14 bases, leaving 12 bases between the germline ends. CDR3 nucleotide sequence: TGTGCCAGCAGTTTGGCCGGAAAGCGGTATTTT. It specifies CASSLAGKRYF.

This clonotype was observed a few times. The chain employs TRBV18 and TRBJ1-1; no reliable D call. CDR1 KGHSH and CDR2 LQKENI come from the germline V gene. The germline V and J ends were trimmed by 2 bases and 1 base, with 11 bases remaining between them. The CDR3 extends over 15 amino acids. For the CDR3, the DNA is TGTGCCAGCTCACCATCTCGGAAGGCGAACACTGAAGCTTTCTTT. This translates into CASSPSRKANTEAFF.

At least ten counts were recorded for this clonotype. The chain employs TRBV10-1 and TRBJ2-5; D is ambiguous. The CDR3 spans 13 residues. Germline assignment: CDR1 WNHNN and CDR2 SYGVQD (reference sequence). V gave up 2 bases and J gave up 5 bases, with 9 bases separating them. The CDR3 DNA follows: TGCGCCAGCAGTGAGATGCGATGGGAGACCCAGTACTTC. Its translation: CASSEMRWETQYF.

V usage is TRBV7-9 and J usage is TRBJ2-7, with 7 nucleotides matching TRBD1. This CDR3 region has 14 residues. The germline V gene has CDR1 SEHNR and CDR2 FQNEAQ (reference sequence). The ends lost 4 bases at V and 3 bases at J; junction bases unmatched: 6. The CDR3 DNA reads TGTGCCAGCAGCTCGTGGGACAGCTACTACGAGCAGTACTTC. Its translation is CASSSWDSYYEQYF.

This clonotype was seen at least ten times. The chain links TRBV10-3 to TRBJ1-4, with D hard to call. Deletions cut 6 bases from V and 4 bases from J, with 15 bases between. The germline CDR1 and CDR2 sequences are ENHRY and SYGVKD. The CDR3 consists of 15 residues. The DNA for the CDR3 is TGTGCCATCAGAGACCCCGTTCGAGATAATGAAAAACTGTTTTTT. This translates into CAIRDPVRDNEKLFF.

This clonotype was seen repeatedly, ten times or more. The V and J genes are TRBV5-1 and TRBJ1-6; D may be TRBD1 (6 bases). V was cut by 5 bases and J by 9 bases, with 18 bases left in between. Per germline, CDR1 SGHRS and CDR2 YFSETQ. The CDR3 is 15 residues long. CDR3 DNA sequence: TGCGCCAGCAGTCCGGGACCGCTCAGGGGTTCACCCCTCCACTTT. Protein: CASSPGPLRGSPLHF.